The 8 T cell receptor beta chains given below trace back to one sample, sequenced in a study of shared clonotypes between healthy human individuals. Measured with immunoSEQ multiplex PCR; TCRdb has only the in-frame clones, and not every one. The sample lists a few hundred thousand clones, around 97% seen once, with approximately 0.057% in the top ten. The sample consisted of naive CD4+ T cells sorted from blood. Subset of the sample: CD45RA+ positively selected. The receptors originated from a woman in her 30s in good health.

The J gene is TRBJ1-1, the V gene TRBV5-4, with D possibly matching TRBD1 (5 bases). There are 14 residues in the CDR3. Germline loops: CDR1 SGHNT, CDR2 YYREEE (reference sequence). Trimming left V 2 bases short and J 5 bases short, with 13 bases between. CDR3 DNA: TGTGCCAGCAGCTTCCAGGGAGCGAGTACTGAAGCTTTCTTT. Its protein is CASSFQGASTEAFF.

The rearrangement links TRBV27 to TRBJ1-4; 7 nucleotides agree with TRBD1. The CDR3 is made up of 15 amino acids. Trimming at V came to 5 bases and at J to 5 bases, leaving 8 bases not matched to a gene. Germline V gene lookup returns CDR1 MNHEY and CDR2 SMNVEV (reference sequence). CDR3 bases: TGTGCCAGCAGTCCACCCGGGACAGACAATGAAAAACTGTTTTTT. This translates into CASSPPGTDNEKLFF.

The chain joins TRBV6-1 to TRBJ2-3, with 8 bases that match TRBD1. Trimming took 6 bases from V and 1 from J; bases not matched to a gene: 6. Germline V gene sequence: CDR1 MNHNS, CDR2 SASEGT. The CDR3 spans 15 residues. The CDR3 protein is CASSGRGLGTDTQYF. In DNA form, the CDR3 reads TGTGCCAGCAGCGGCAGGGGGCTCGGCACAGATACGCAGTATTTT.

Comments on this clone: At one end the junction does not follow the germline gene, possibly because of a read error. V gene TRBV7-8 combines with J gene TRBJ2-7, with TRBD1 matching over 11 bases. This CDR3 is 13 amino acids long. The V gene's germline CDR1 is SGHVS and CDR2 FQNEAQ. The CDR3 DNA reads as TGTGCCAGCAGCAGAGACCGGGACAGGGGGACGGACTTC. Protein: CASSRDRDRGTDF.

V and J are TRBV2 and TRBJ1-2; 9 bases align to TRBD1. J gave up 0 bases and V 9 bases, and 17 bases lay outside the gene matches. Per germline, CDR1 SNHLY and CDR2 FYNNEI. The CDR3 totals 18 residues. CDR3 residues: CASSSWGTGGASNYGYTF. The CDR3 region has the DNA TGTGCCAGTTCTAGTTGGGGAACAGGGGGCGCTTCTAACTATGGCTACACCTTC.

The CDR3: CASSWTGANYGYTF. The CDR3 DNA follows: TGTGCCAGCAGTTGGACAGGGGCGAACTATGGCTACACCTTC. The rearrangement joins TRBV28 to TRBJ1-2, with 9 bases identical to TRBD1. The CDR3 contains 14 residues. J was trimmed by 2 bases and V by 4 bases; bases with no gene match: 2. Germline values: CDR1 MDHEN, CDR2 SYDVKM.

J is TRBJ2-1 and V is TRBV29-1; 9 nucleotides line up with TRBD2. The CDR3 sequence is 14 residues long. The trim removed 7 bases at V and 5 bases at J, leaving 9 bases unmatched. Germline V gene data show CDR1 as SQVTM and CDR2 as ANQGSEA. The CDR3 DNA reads TGCAGCGCCCTAGCGGGATACTCGAACAATGAGCAGTTCTTC. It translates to CSALAGYSNNEQFF.

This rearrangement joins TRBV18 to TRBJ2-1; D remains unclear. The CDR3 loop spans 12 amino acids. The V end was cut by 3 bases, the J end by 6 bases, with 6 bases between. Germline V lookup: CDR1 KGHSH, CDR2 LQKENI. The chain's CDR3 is CASSPRSNEQFF. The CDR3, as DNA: TGTGCCAGCTCACCCCGCAGCAATGAGCAGTTCTTC. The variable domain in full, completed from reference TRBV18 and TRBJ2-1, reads NAGVMQNPRHLVRRRGQEARLRCSPMKGHSHVYWYRQLPEEGLKFMVYLQKENIIDESGMPKERFSAEFPKEGPSILRIQQVVRGDSAAYFCASSPRSNEQFFGPGTRLTVL.